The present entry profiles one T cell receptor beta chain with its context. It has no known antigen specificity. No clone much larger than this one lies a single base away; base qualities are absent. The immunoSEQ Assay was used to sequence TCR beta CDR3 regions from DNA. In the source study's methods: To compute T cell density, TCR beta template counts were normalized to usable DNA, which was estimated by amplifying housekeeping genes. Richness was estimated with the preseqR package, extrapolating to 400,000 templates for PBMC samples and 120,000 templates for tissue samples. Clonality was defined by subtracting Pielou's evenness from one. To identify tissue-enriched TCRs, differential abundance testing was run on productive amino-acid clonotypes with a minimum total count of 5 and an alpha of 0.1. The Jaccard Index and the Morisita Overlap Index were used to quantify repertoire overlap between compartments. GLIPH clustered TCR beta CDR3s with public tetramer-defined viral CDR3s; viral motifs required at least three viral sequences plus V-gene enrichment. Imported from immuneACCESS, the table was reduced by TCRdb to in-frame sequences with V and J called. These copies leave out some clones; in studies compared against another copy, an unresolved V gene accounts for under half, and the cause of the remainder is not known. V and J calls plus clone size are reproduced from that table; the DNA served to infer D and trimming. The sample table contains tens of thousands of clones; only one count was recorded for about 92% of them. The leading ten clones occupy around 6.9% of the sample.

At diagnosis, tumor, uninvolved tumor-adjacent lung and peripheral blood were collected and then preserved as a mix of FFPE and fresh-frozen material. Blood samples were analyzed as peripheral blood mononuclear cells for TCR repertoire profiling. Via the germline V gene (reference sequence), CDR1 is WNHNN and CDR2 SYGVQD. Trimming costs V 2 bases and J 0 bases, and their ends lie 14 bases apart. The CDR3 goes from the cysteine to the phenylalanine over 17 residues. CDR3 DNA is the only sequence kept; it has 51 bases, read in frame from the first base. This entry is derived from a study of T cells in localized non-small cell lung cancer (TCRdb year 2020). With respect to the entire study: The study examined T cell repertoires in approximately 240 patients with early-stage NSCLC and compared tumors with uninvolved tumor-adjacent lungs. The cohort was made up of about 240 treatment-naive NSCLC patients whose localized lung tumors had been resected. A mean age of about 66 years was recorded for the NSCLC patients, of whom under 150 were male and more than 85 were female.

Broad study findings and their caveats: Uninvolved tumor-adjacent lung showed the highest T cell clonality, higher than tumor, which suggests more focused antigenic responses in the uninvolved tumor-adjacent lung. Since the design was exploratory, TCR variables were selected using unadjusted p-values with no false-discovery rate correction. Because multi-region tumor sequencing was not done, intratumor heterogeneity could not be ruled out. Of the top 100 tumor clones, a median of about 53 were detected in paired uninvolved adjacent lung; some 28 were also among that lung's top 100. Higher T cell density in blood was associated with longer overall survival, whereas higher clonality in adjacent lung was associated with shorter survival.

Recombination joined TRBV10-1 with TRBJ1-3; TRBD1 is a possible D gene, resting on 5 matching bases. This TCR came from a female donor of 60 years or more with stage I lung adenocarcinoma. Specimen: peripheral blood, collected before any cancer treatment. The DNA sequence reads TGCGCCAGCAGTGAGACCCCCGGGGGAGTCTCTGGAAACACCATATATTTT. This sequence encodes CASSETPGGVSGNTIYF.